Each of the 10 T cell receptor beta chains below was sequenced from the same sample in a study of early T cells in non-severe SARS-CoV-2 infection. TCRdb recomputed calls from the 5' RACE reads with MiXCR, one row per CDR3 protein. The sample yields roughly 92,000 distinct CDR3 sequences, approximately 12% seen once. The sequencing here drew on whole blood, taken at baseline. The receptors stem from an adult who was a healthcare worker with PCR-confirmed SARS-CoV-2 infection or an uninfected control (not recorded which).

This clonotype was observed at least ten times. The chain joins TRBV7-6 to TRBJ2-2; TRBD2 aligns across 9 bases. V lost 1 base and J lost 4; bases outside the gene matches: 7. In germline, CDR1 is SGHVS, CDR2 FNYEAQ. The CDR3 spans 17 residues. CDR3 sequence reads: CASSLVPAGGTTGELFF. DNA for the CDR3: TGTGCCAGCAGCTTAGTGCCAGCGGGGGGAACCACCGGGGAGCTGTTTTTT. Full variable domain (rest looked up from reference TRBV7-6 and TRBJ2-2): GAGVSQSPRYKVTKRGQDVALRCDPISGHVSLYWYRQALGQGPEFLTYFNYEAQQDKSGLPNDRFSAERPEGSISTLTIQRTEQRDSAMYRCASSLVPAGGTTGELFFGEGSRLTVL.

The sample holds many counts of this clonotype. This chain uses TRBV9 with TRBJ1-6, with D unclear. The V gene lost 4 bases and the J gene lost 9 bases, with 14 bases spanning the gap. This CDR3 is 14 amino acids long. Germline V gene sequence: CDR1 SGDLS, CDR2 YYNGEE. The CDR3 DNA reads as TGTGCCAGCAGCCAGCCAGGTGGCACTTCACCCCTCCACTTT. It yields the protein CASSQPGGTSPLHF.

The V call is TRBV27, the J call TRBJ2-3, with D hard to call. The CDR3 sequence is 13 residues long. From germline, CDR1 is MNHEY and CDR2 SMNVEV (reference sequence). The V end lost 5 bases, the J end lost 3 bases, and 9 bases lay between the germline ends. The CDR3 bases are TGTGCCAGCAGTCCCGGAGCGACAGATACGCAGTATTTT. It codes for CASSPGATDTQYF.

The chain links TRBV9 to TRBJ1-5; D not resolved. The CDR3 is 14 amino acids. With 4 bases removed from V and 6 bases from J, the gap between germline ends came to 14 bases. The germline V gene has CDR1 SGDLS and CDR2 YYNGEE. CDR3 sequence: CASSSGPEGQPQHF. The CDR3 region has the DNA TGTGCCAGCAGCTCCGGGCCCGAAGGTCAGCCCCAGCATTTT. Drawing the rest from reference TRBV9 and TRBJ1-5, the complete variable domain is DSGVTQTPKHLITATGQRVTLRCSPRSGDLSVYWYQQSLDQGLQFLIQYYNGEERAKGNILERFSAQQFPDLHSELNLSSLELGDSALYFCASSSGPEGQPQHFGDGTRLSIL.

This clonotype was seen only a few times. This chain joins TRBV5-1 and TRBJ2-3; D possibly corresponds to TRBD2 (7 bases). V lost 0 bases and J lost 2, with 22 bases in between. Per germline, CDR1 SGHRS and CDR2 YFSETQ. The CDR3 extends over 19 amino acids. The CDR3 spells CASSLGLLGGAGHTDTQYF. The CDR3 DNA follows: TGCGCCAGCAGCTTGGGCCTCCTCGGTGGAGCGGGACACACAGATACGCAGTATTTT.

This clonotype was seen only a few times. The rearrangement uses TRBV14 and TRBJ2-5, with D unclear. Deletions cut 2 bases from V and 2 bases from J, with 9 bases between. Germline-derived CDR1 and CDR2 are SGHDN and FVKESK. The CDR3 length is 14 residues. The DNA for the CDR3 is TGTGCCAGCAGCCAAATCCCCCAACAAGAGACCCAGTACTTC. Protein: CASSQIPQQETQYF.

This clonotype has only a few counts. The chain is built from TRBV19 and TRBJ2-1, with TRBD2 matching 12 bases. With V trimmed by 6 bases and J by 4 bases, 7 bases remained unmatched. Germline V gives CDR1 LNHDA, CDR2 SQIVND (reference sequence). The CDR3 loop spans 16 amino acids. In DNA form, the CDR3 reads TGTGCCAGTAGCTTGAGGACTAGCGGGACATACAATGAGCAGTTCTTC. Its protein product is CASSLRTSGTYNEQFF.

V gene TRBV29-1 combines with J gene TRBJ2-4; TRBD2 agrees at 12 bases. The germline V gene has CDR1 SQVTM and CDR2 ANQGSEA. V gave up 1 base and J gave up 7 bases; unmatched junction bases: 8. The CDR3 loop spans 16 amino acids. CDR3 region: CSVEGLAGEAGNIQYF. Here the CDR3 DNA reads TGCAGCGTTGAAGGACTAGCGGGAGAGGCGGGGAACATTCAGTACTTC.

CDR3 protein: CASGTGDPNSPLHF. The CDR3 DNA is TGCGCCAGCGGGACAGGGGATCCTAATTCACCCCTCCACTTT. The chain recombines TRBV5-1 with TRBJ1-6, with 10 bases lining up with TRBD1. Germline V gene lookup returns CDR1 SGHRS and CDR2 YFSETQ. J lost 6 bases, V lost 7 bases, and 4 bases had no gene match. The CDR3 extends over 14 amino acids.

The gene calls are TRBV7-9 and TRBJ2-5; D may correspond to TRBD1 or TRBD2 (6 bases each). V was shortened by 3 bases and J by 1 base, with 12 bases between the two germline ends. From germline, CDR1 is SEHNR and CDR2 FQNEAQ (reference sequence). The CDR3 is 15 residues long. In nucleotides, the CDR3 is TGTGCCAGCAGCTTGGGGGCGCGGGGCCAAGAGACCCAGTACTTC. Protein sequence: CASSLGARGQETQYF.